The next 17 T cell receptor beta chains were all read from a single sample in a study of shared clonotypes between healthy human individuals. Method: immunoSEQ multiplex PCR; TCRdb's copy keeps in-frame clones and lacks some. Of some 1,600,000 clones listed, under 99% are singletons. Material for sequencing was naive CD4+ T cells sorted from blood. Subset in this sample: CD45RA+ positively selected. The source of these receptors is a man younger than 45 in good health.

The J gene is TRBJ2-1, the V gene TRBV27; TRBD2 matches 9 bases. V was pared by 5 bases and J by 0 bases, with 11 bases of the junction left unmatched. The CDR3 extends over 18 amino acids. In germline, CDR1 is MNHEY, CDR2 SMNVEV (reference sequence). Written as DNA, the CDR3 is TGTGCCAGCAGTCCCATTGAAGGACTAGCGCTCTCCTACAATGAGCAGTTCTTC. Its translation is CASSPIEGLALSYNEQFF.

The chain is built from TRBV27 and TRBJ2-3; no reliable D call. Germline V CDR1 and CDR2: MNHEY, SMNVEV (reference sequence). The CDR3 extends over 15 amino acids. Trimming removed 5 bases from V and 0 bases from J, with 12 bases in between. CDR3 DNA: TGTGCCAGCAGTCCAACCGTACTGAGCACAGATACGCAGTATTTT. Encoded protein: CASSPTVLSTDTQYF.

This CDR3 is CASSKEATNEKLFF. The CDR3 DNA sequence: TGTGCCAGCAGTAAGGAAGCAACTAATGAAAAACTGTTTTTT. The chain is built from TRBV5-5 and TRBJ1-4; D gene ambiguous. CDR1 is SGHKS, CDR2 YYEKEE, per germline (reference sequence). V lost 5 bases to trimming and J lost 0 bases, with 8 bases between them. This CDR3 comprises 14 residues. The whole variable domain, remainder taken from reference TRBV5-5 and TRBJ1-4, is DAGVTQSPTHLIKTRGQQVTLRCSPISGHKSVSWYQQVLGQGPQFIFQYYEKEERGRGNFPDRFSARQFPNYSSELNVNALLLGDSALYLCASSKEATNEKLFFGSGTQLSVL.

V gene TRBV6-1 combines with J gene TRBJ1-2; no definite D call. CDR3 length: 14 residues. Germline loops: CDR1 MNHNS, CDR2 SASEGT. Trimming cost V 11 bases and J 0 bases, with 16 bases left between them. CDR3 nucleotide sequence: TGTGCCTGCCGCCCCTCCCCGCCTAACTATGGCTACACCTTC. Encoded protein: CACRPSPPNYGYTF.

V and J are TRBV10-2 and TRBJ2-7, with 8 bases that match TRBD1. The J segment lost 5 bases and the V segment lost 7 bases, leaving 10 bases of the junction unmatched. CDR3 size: 14 residues. Germline CDR1 is WSHSY and CDR2 is SAAADI. CDR3 in DNA: TGCGCCAGCACGGACAGGGCCCGACTTCACGAGCAGTACTTC. Translation: CASTDRARLHEQYF.

V gene TRBV7-6 combines with J gene TRBJ2-7; perhaps D is TRBD1 or TRBD2 (5 bases each). Trimming took off 2 bases at V and 5 bases at J, with 16 bases between the two ends. This CDR3 has 15 residues. Germline values: CDR1 SGHVS, CDR2 FNYEAQ. In nucleotides, the CDR3 is TGTGCCAGCAGCTTAAATGAGGGGTATACTGACGAGCAGTACTTC. Amino acids: CASSLNEGYTDEQYF.

V is TRBV11-2 and J is TRBJ2-2, with TRBD1 matching over 7 bases. V trimming: 5 bases; J trimming: 2 bases; junction bases outside the gene matches: 5. The CDR3 has 15 residues. The germline CDR1 and CDR2 sequences are SGHAT and FQNNGV. The CDR3 sequence is CASSTDRANTGELFF. The CDR3 DNA sequence: TGTGCCAGCAGCACTGACAGGGCAAACACCGGGGAGCTGTTTTTT.

The rearrangement links TRBV14 to TRBJ2-5; D gene ambiguous. Per germline, CDR1 SGHDN and CDR2 FVKESK. CDR3 length: 14 amino acids. The V gene lost 2 bases and the J gene lost 4 bases, with 11 bases spanning the gap. The CDR3: CASSQTRFRETQYF. CDR3 DNA sequence: TGTGCCAGCAGCCAAACACGCTTCCGAGAGACCCAGTACTTC. Supplemented by reference TRBV14 and TRBJ2-5, the full variable domain reads EAGVTQFPSHSVIEKGQTVTLRCDPISGHDNLYWYRRVMGKEIKFLLHFVKESKQDESGMPNNRFLAERTGGTYSTLKVQPAELEDSGVYFCASSQTRFRETQYFGPGTRLLVL.

About this clone itself: Within the sample, other DNA sequences also encode this same CDR3. The chain employs TRBV9 and TRBJ2-2, with TRBD2 matching over 8 bases. J was trimmed by 1 base and V by 4 bases; bases with no gene match: 6. This CDR3 region has 16 residues. Germline V gene lookup returns CDR1 SGDLS and CDR2 YYNGEE. The CDR3 loop reads CASSPRLAMNTGELFF. The CDR3 DNA is TGTGCCAGCAGCCCCAGACTAGCGATGAACACCGGGGAGCTGTTTTTT.

Only one count was recorded for this clone. V and J are TRBV5-4 and TRBJ1-5, with D uncertain. V lost 0 bases and J 0 bases, leaving 10 bases between the germline ends. The germline V gene has CDR1 SGHNT and CDR2 YYREEE (reference sequence). The CDR3 is 16 amino acids. The CDR3 reads CASSLGGPDSNQPQHF. In DNA form, the CDR3 reads TGTGCCAGCAGCTTGGGTGGGCCGGATAGCAATCAGCCCCAGCATTTT.

V and J are TRBV5-4 and TRBJ2-7; D call uncertain. V was clipped by 0 bases and J by 5 bases, with 6 bases between them. The length of the CDR3 is 12 residues. Germline values: CDR1 SGHNT, CDR2 YYREEE (reference sequence). CDR3 coding DNA: TGTGCCAGCAGCTTGGGACTGGACGAGCAGTACTTC. Its protein is CASSLGLDEQYF.

For the CDR3, the DNA is TGTGCCAGCAGCCTCCCCTACGAGCAGTACTTC. Amino acid sequence: CASSLPYEQYF. The chain employs TRBV7-9 and TRBJ2-5; D is unclear. The closer fit of TRBJ2-7 to the DNA end suggests the J call may be wrong. The CDR3 is 11 residues long. Per germline, CDR1 SEHNR and CDR2 FQNEAQ (reference sequence).

The genes are TRBV18 and TRBJ1-1; D is unclear. V dropped 0 bases and J dropped 4 bases, with 12 bases sitting between them. Germline V gives CDR1 KGHSH, CDR2 LQKENI. The CDR3 length is 15 residues. Here the CDR3 reads CASSPPGVIGTEAFF. The CDR3 nucleotides read TGTGCCAGCTCACCACCGGGCGTAATCGGCACTGAAGCTTTCTTT.

V usage is TRBV21-1 and J usage is TRBJ1-2; the table's D gene call, TRBD1, was not cross checked with the DNA. TRBV21-1 is a pseudogene segment. The CDR3 is 14 residues long. DNA of the CDR3: TGTGCCAGCAGCCTACCCAGGGGGGCGGGTGGCTACACCTTC. Translation gives CASSLPRGAGGYTF.

The chain combines TRBV5-6 with TRBJ1-2; the D gene is possibly TRBD1 (6 bases). Trimming left V 0 bases short and J 7 bases short, with 13 bases between. The CDR3 loop spans 14 amino acids. Germline lookup yields CDR1 SGHDT and CDR2 YYEEEE. CDR3 region: CASSLVAGGGGYTF. Written as DNA, the CDR3 is TGTGCCAGCAGCTTGGTGGCTGGGGGCGGTGGCTACACCTTC.

This clone is a singleton in its sample. The chain has TRBV15 and TRBJ2-2; 8 bases map to TRBD1. CDR1 and CDR2 (germline): LNHNV, YYDKDF (reference sequence). The CDR3 totals 16 residues. Unmatched junction bases numbered 11, after V lost 4 bases and J lost 7 bases. CDR3 in amino acids: CATSNDWTGYNGELFF. The CDR3 DNA sequence: TGTGCCACCAGCAACGATTGGACAGGGTATAACGGGGAGCTGTTTTTT. Variable domain in full (rest from reference TRBV15 and TRBJ2-2): DAMVIQNPRYQVTQFGKPVTLSCSQTLNHNVMYWYQQKSSQAPKLLFHYYDKDFNNEADTPDNFQSRRPNTSFCFLDIRSPGLGDTAMYLCATSNDWTGYNGELFFGEGSRLTVL.

V gene TRBV5-4 combines with J gene TRBJ2-6; 13 bases line up with TRBD2. This CDR3 has 18 amino acids. CDR1 SGHNT and CDR2 YYREEE come from the germline V gene (reference sequence). V dropped 4 bases and J dropped 2; count of bases not matched to a gene: 6. In DNA, the CDR3 is TGTGCCAGCAGCAGTGGACTAGCGGGAGTAGCTGGGGCCAACGTCCTGACTTTC. It codes for CASSSGLAGVAGANVLTF.